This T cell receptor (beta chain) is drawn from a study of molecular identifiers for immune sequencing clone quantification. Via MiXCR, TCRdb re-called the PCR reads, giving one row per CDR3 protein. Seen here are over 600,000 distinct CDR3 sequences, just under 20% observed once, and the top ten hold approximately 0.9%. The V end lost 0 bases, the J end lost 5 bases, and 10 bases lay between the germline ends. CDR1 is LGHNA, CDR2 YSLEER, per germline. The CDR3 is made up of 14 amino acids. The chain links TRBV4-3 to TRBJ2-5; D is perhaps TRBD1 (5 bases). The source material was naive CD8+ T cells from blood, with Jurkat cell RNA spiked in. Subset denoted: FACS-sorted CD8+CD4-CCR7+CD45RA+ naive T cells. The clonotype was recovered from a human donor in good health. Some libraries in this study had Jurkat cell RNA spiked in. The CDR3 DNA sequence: TGCGCCAGCAGCCAAGAAGGGGTTGGGGAGACCCAGTACTTC. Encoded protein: CASSQEGVGETQYF.